This T cell receptor beta chain was observed in a study of blood T cell repertoires in COVID-19. Background on the study: Italy, Spain and the United States were the sources of the convalescent and acute COVID-19 samples. Nucleic acid was either cDNA or gDNA, and it came from T cells, B-cell-depleted T cells, or PBMCs.

The ends lost 6 bases at V and 3 bases at J; junction bases unmatched: 5. The CDR3 runs 13 residues. Germline lookup yields CDR1 SQVTM and CDR2 ANQGSEA. Authors' methods: Estimates of nucleated cell counts were drawn from the amplification of reference gene primers. The repertoire was sequenced with immunoSEQ multiplex PCR; TCRdb's copy has only in-frame clones and lacks some. V and J calls and clone size are those listed in that table; D and trimming were worked out from the DNA. This sample has around 100,000 clones, with approximately 78% found just once. Sequencing was performed on peripheral blood. This chain uses TRBV29-1 with TRBJ2-7; TRBD1 aligns across 10 bases. The TCR was taken from a man between 65 and 85 years old with acute or convalescent COVID-19. The CDR3: CSVRQGASYEQYF. Written as DNA, the CDR3 is TGCAGCGTCCGACAGGGGGCGAGCTACGAGCAGTACTTC.